These 15 T cell receptor beta chains originate from one sample sequenced in a study of cytomegalovirus exposure and HLA in healthy donors. The PCR contained 60 Vbeta and 13 Jbeta primers. The method was immunoSEQ multiplex PCR; TCRdb's version includes in-frame clones alone and lacks a portion of them. This sample has approximately 100,000 clones, with 75% to 90% found just once. Sequencing was done on a sample of PBMCs. The receptors originated from a man aged 30 to 39 in good health and CMV-seronegative.

J is TRBJ2-1 and V is TRBV5-1; 11 nucleotides agree with TRBD1. From germline, CDR1 is SGHRS and CDR2 YFSETQ. J lost 3 bases, V lost 1 base, and 3 bases had no gene match. CDR3 length: 16 amino acids. The CDR3 region is CASSLYGTGGYNEQFF. CDR3 DNA: TGCGCCAGCAGCTTGTATGGGACAGGGGGCTACAATGAGCAGTTCTTC.

This clone was counted once. The chain combines TRBV6-6 with TRBJ1-5; D unclear. This CDR3 region has 11 residues. Trimming took off 6 bases at V and 6 bases at J, with 6 bases between the two ends. CDR1 and CDR2 from the germline V gene are MNHNY and SVGAGI (reference sequence). CDR3 residues: CASREAQPQHF. In DNA, the CDR3 is TGTGCCAGCAGGGAGGCTCAGCCCCAGCATTTT.

V gene TRBV7-3 combines with J gene TRBJ2-5; 8 positions agree with TRBD2. Germline V gene data show CDR1 as SGHTA and CDR2 as FQGTGA. V shed 2 bases and J 3 bases; nucleotides not matched to a gene: 5. This CDR3 is built from 15 residues. The CDR3 DNA is TGTGCCAGCAGCTTAGGGGCGGGAGGAGAAGAGACCCAGTACTTC. This translates into CASSLGAGGEETQYF.

The V and J genes are TRBV5-4 and TRBJ2-2; TRBD2 matches 10 bases. The germline V gene has CDR1 SGHNT and CDR2 YYREEE (reference sequence). CDR3 length: 17 residues. The trim removed 4 bases at V and 4 bases at J, leaving 10 bases unmatched. CDR3 nucleotides: TGTGCCAGCAGCCAAAGTAGCGGGAGGCTGGTCACCGGGGAGCTGTTTTTT. Its protein is CASSQSSGRLVTGELFF.

The rearrangement joins TRBV6-1 to TRBJ2-7, with D maybe TRBD1 (6 bases). The germline V gene has CDR1 MNHNS and CDR2 SASEGT. Trimming stripped 3 bases from V and 2 bases from J, with 17 bases between. The CDR3 sequence is 16 residues long. The CDR3 loop reads CASSDPWDTPPYEQYF. DNA of the CDR3: TGTGCCAGCAGTGACCCCTGGGACACCCCCCCCTACGAGCAGTACTTC.

The CDR3 nucleotides read TGTGCCAGCAGTTTACTAGCGGGAGTTATAAATGAGCAGTTCTTC. Its translation is CASSLLAGVINEQFF. The chain is built from TRBV27 and TRBJ2-1; 10 nucleotides align to TRBD2. Per the germline V gene, CDR1 is MNHEY and CDR2 is SMNVEV (reference sequence). V shed 2 bases and J 7 bases; nucleotides not matched to a gene: 5. This CDR3 contains 15 residues.

This sequence joins TRBV5-6 and TRBJ2-2; unclear D gene. CDR1 SGHDT and CDR2 YYEEEE come from the germline V gene. V was cut by 1 base and J by 6 bases, with 10 bases left in between. The CDR3 spans 14 residues. Here the CDR3 reads CASSLLQNSGELFF. The CDR3 DNA sequence: TGTGCCAGCAGCTTGCTCCAGAATTCCGGGGAGCTGTTTTTT.

The chain employs TRBV6-5 and TRBJ1-2; a weak D match, TRBD1 (5 bases). There are 15 residues in the CDR3. The V and J ends lost 4 bases and 4 bases respectively, with 16 bases between them. Germline V gives CDR1 MNHEY, CDR2 SVGAGI. The CDR3 region is CASSLGGVGSYGYTF. The DNA for the CDR3 is TGTGCCAGCAGTTTGGGGGGGGTCGGATCCTATGGCTACACCTTC.

The CDR3 reads CASNPSATDTQYF. The CDR3 DNA reads as TGTGCCAGCAACCCTAGCGCCACAGATACGCAGTATTTT. V is TRBV6-5 and J is TRBJ2-3, with D tentatively TRBD2 (6 bases). Trimming removed 7 bases from V and 2 bases from J, with 10 bases in between. This CDR3 contains 13 residues. Germline CDR1 MNHEY, CDR2 SVGAGI.

The chain employs TRBV7-3 and TRBJ2-3, with TRBD2 as a possible D gene (6 bases). Germline V lookup: CDR1 SGHTA, CDR2 FQGTGA. V was trimmed by 1 base and J by 4 bases, leaving 15 bases between them. The CDR3 totals 16 residues. The CDR3 DNA sequence: TGTGCCAGCAGCTTAATCGGCGGGATGGGTGCAGATACGCAGTATTTT. Protein product: CASSLIGGMGADTQYF.

The V call is TRBV4-3, the J call TRBJ2-3; TRBD2 aligns across 7 bases. CDR3 length equals 16 residues. CDR1 is LGHNA, CDR2 YSLEER, per germline. V shed 4 bases and J 0 bases; nucleotides not matched to a gene: 7. CDR3 sequence (DNA): TGCGCCAGCAGCCCTTCTAGCGGTTCGAGCACAGATACGCAGTATTTT. Amino acids: CASSPSSGSSTDTQYF.

This sequence joins TRBV27 and TRBJ1-2, with 10 bases lining up with TRBD1. Germline lookup yields CDR1 MNHEY and CDR2 SMNVEV (reference sequence). Trimming removed 3 bases from V and 8 bases from J; junction bases left unmatched: 15. The CDR3 is 17 residues long. Written as DNA, the CDR3 is TGTGCCAGCAGTTTGGGCCGGGACAGGGGTTTCGTGTGGGGCTACACCTTC. This gives the protein CASSLGRDRGFVWGYTF.

This clone was picked up one time. The CDR3: CASSLGAGWTYEQYF. In DNA form, the CDR3 reads TGCGCCAGCAGCTTGGGGGCGGGTTGGACCTACGAGCAGTACTTC. This chain uses TRBV5-1 with TRBJ2-7; tentatively, D is TRBD2 (5 bases). Germline V gene lookup returns CDR1 SGHRS and CDR2 YFSETQ. The length of the CDR3 is 15 residues. V dropped 0 bases and J dropped 2 bases, with 12 bases sitting between them.

The chain links TRBV5-4 to TRBJ1-2; D uncertain. Germline-derived CDR1 and CDR2 are SGHNT and YYREEE (reference sequence). V lost 3 bases to trimming and J lost 4 bases, with 16 bases between them. This CDR3 spans 15 amino acids. Here the CDR3 reads CASSSDTASAYGYTF. The CDR3 DNA sequence: TGTGCCAGCAGCTCTGACACCGCCTCGGCCTATGGCTACACCTTC. Complete variable domain (other parts from reference TRBV5-4 and TRBJ1-2): ETGVTQSPTHLIKTRGQQVTLRCSSQSGHNTVSWYQQALGQGPQFIFQYYREEENGRGNFPPRFSGLQFPNYSSELNVNALELDDSALYLCASSSDTASAYGYTFGSGTRLTVV.

In this sample, this clone turned up a few times. The rearrangement links TRBV28 to TRBJ2-5, with D maybe TRBD1 (7 bases). The V gene lost 5 bases and the J gene lost 2 bases, with 15 bases spanning the gap. The germline V gene encodes CDR1 MDHEN and CDR2 SYDVKM. The length of the CDR3 is 15 residues. In DNA, the CDR3 is TGTGCCAGCAGTGGTTCCTCAGGGGGGCAAGAGACCCAGTACTTC. It encodes CASSGSSGGQETQYF.